This is a list of T cell receptor beta chains from one sample in a study of cytomegalovirus exposure and HLA in healthy donors. Generated by immunoSEQ multiplex PCR, the TCRdb table keeps only in-frame clones and is missing some. The sample lists 100,000 or so clones; 65% to 85% were seen once. The sequencing sample was made of PBMCs. The receptors were gathered from a man aged 40-49 years in good health and CMV-seropositive. Each CDR3 is given with its conserved first and last residue. Each record gives: J gene, clone size, D gene, V gene, CDR3 DNA, CDR3 protein. A D gene is named only where the DNA matches it firmly. Clone size is shown for a subset of rows, as once, few, many or a class of expanded clone.

TRBJ2-1,NA,NA,TRBV10-2,TGCGCCAGCAGGGTCGCAGGGGCTACCTACAATGAGCAGTTCTTC,CASRVAGATYNEQFF
TRBJ2-7,NA,NA,TRBV21-1,TGTGCCAGCAGCACCCTAGGAGCGGGGGGGCTTCGGGAGCAGTACTTC,CASSTLGAGGLREQYF
TRBJ2-1,NA,NA,TRBV15,TGTGCCACCAGCAGAGATAACGCAGGGTCAGAGCAGTTCTTC,CATSRDNAGSEQFF
TRBJ1-2,NA,TRBD1,TRBV4-2,TGTGCCAGCAGCGGAGGACAGGGTCGGGGCTACACCTTC,CASSGGQGRGYTF
TRBJ1-1,few,TRBD1,TRBV5-4,TGTGCCAGCAGCTTTACAGGGGCAACTGAAGCTTTCTTT,CASSFTGATEAFF
TRBJ2-7,NA,TRBD1,TRBV10-3,TGTGCCATCAGGGACAGGGGGACCGAGCAGTACTTC,CAIRDRGTEQYF
TRBJ1-4,NA,TRBD1,TRBV9,TGTGCCAGCAGCCCGACAGGGTCTGAAAAACTGTTTTTT,CASSPTGSEKLFF
TRBJ1-5,once,TRBD1,TRBV28,TGTGCCAGCAAGGGGACAGGGGGCAATCAGCCCCAGCATTTT,CASKGTGGNQPQHF
TRBJ2-1,NA,NA,TRBV5-1,TGCGCCACCTGTTGGTTAGCCGGGTCGGATGAGCAGTTCTTC,CATCWLAGSDEQFF
TRBJ2-3,NA,NA,TRBV5-1,TGCGCCAGCAGCGCACAGGGTTCCGGCACAGATACGCAGTATTTT,CASSAQGSGTDTQYF
TRBJ2-3,NA,NA,TRBV5-5,TGTGCCAGCAGCTTGGGACAAATCACAGATACGCAGTATTTT,CASSLGQITDTQYF
TRBJ1-2,few,NA,TRBV15,TGTGCCACCAGCAGGAGAGGACAGACTAACTATGGCTACACCTTC,CATSRRGQTNYGYTF
TRBJ2-5,NA,TRBD1,TRBV5-1,TGCGCCAGCAGCTTGGGAGTAGACGCCAGGGGGAGTTCAGAGACCCAGTACTTC,CASSLGVDARGSSETQYF
TRBJ2-1,NA,TRBD1,TRBV19,TGTGCCAGTAGTCTTACAGGGGGGTCCTACAATGAGCAGTTCTTC,CASSLTGGSYNEQFF
TRBJ1-1,NA,NA,TRBV29-1,TGCAGCGGGACACCGAACACTGAAGCTTTCTTT,CSGTPNTEAFF
TRBJ1-1,NA,NA,TRBV18,TGTGCCAACTCACTCCTGACCGGGAGCGCTGAAGCTTTCTTT,CANSLLTGSAEAFF
TRBJ2-1,NA,TRBD2,TRBV11-3,TGTGCCAGCAACCTAGGGCCTAGCGGGGGCTATGAGCAGTTCTTC,CASNLGPSGGYEQFF
TRBJ1-3,NA,NA,TRBV6-1,TGTGCCAGCAGTGACTTGGACAGTTTTACCTATCGGAACACCATATATTTT,CASSDLDSFTYRNTIYF
TRBJ2-7,few,NA,TRBV4-2,TGTGCCAGCAGCCAGGAAGATGGCGGGAACATCGACGAGCAGTACTTC,CASSQEDGGNIDEQYF
TRBJ2-5,NA,NA,TRBV11-2,TGTGCCAGCAGCGCCCCGCGTCCTGGCCAAGAGACCCAGTACTTC,CASSAPRPGQETQYF
TRBJ2-2,NA,NA,TRBV7-8,TGTGCCAGCAGACTACCGGGCGGCAGGGGCGGGGAGCTGTTTTTT,CASRLPGGRGGELFF
TRBJ2-7,NA,NA,TRBV21-1,TGTGCCAGGTCGTTTCTCGGGAAGACCTACGAGCAGTACTTC,CARSFLGKTYEQYF
TRBJ2-7,NA,NA,TRBV5-1,TGCGCCAGCAGCTTGCAGAGCTCACGGCGGTACGAGCAGTACTTC,CASSLQSSRRYEQYF
TRBJ2-6,NA,TRBD1,TRBV19,TGTGCCAGTAGCCACGGGACAGCCTTCTCTGGGGCCAACGTCCTGACTTTC,CASSHGTAFSGANVLTF
TRBJ1-2,once,NA,TRBV4-1,TGCGCCAGCAGCCAAGAGGTGGTCGGTGGCTACACCTTC,CASSQEVVGGYTF
TRBJ1-6,NA,TRBD1,TRBV19,TGTGCCAGTACCACGACAGGGGGAACGAGCTCACCCCTCCACTTT,CASTTTGGTSSPLHF
TRBJ1-2,NA,NA,TRBV29-1,TGCAGCGTAGGGGACATACGTGGCTACACCTTC,CSVGDIRGYTF
TRBJ1-5,few,NA,TRBV4-1,TGCGCCAGCAGCCAAGATATTGGGGACACGGGTAGTCAGCCCCAGCATTTT,CASSQDIGDTGSQPQHF
TRBJ1-2,NA,NA,TRBV5-4,TGTGCCAGCAGCTTGGAAGGGGGAGTTACCTATGGCTACACCTTC,CASSLEGGVTYGYTF
TRBJ1-1,NA,TRBD1,TRBV9,TGTGCCAGCAGCCGCGGGACAGGGGTAGGCACTGAAGCTTTCTTT,CASSRGTGVGTEAFF
TRBJ1-1,NA,TRBD1,TRBV10-3,TGTGCCATCAGTGATTCCCCTCAGGGGGCTCACACTGAAGCTTTCTTT,CAISDSPQGAHTEAFF
TRBJ1-5,once,NA,TRBV19,TGTGCCAGTAGTGCAACAGGGTTCCAGCCCCAGCATTTT,CASSATGFQPQHF
TRBJ2-7,NA,TRBD1,TRBV28,TGTGCCAGCTCCCCCGAGGGACAGGGGGCGCGTGAGCAGTACTTC,CASSPEGQGAREQYF
TRBJ2-1,NA,NA,TRBV7-2,TGTGCCAGCAGCTCGCTGGCAGGGTACAATGAGCAGTTCTTC,CASSSLAGYNEQFF
TRBJ2-1,few,NA,TRBV27,TGTGCCAGCAGTACCCGGACCGGGAGAGGTAATGAGCAGTTCTTC,CASSTRTGRGNEQFF
TRBJ2-1,NA,NA,TRBV9,TGTGCCAGCAGCGTCCAGGGAGGCTCCTACAATGAGCAGTTCTTC,CASSVQGGSYNEQFF
TRBJ1-6,NA,NA,TRBV27,TGTGCCAGCAGTTTATTTCAGGGGCCCAATTCACCCCTCCACTTT,CASSLFQGPNSPLHF
TRBJ2-7,NA,TRBD2,TRBV28,TGTGCCAGCAGGGGGACTAGTCTTCCCGAGCAGTACTTC,CASRGTSLPEQYF
TRBJ2-2,NA,NA,TRBV19,TGTGCCAGTAGACCCCTAGGGGGGAACACCGGGGAGCTGTTTTTT,CASRPLGGNTGELFF
TRBJ1-5,NA,TRBD1,TRBV6-1,TGTGCCAGCAGTGAAGGGGCAGGGGGCCGGCAGCCCCAGCATTTT,CASSEGAGGRQPQHF
TRBJ1-6,NA,NA,TRBV7-6,TGTGCCAGCAGCTTAGAGGCAGGGGATTTCAATTCACCCCTCCACTTT,CASSLEAGDFNSPLHF
TRBJ1-5,NA,NA,TRBV10-3,TGTGCCATCAGTGAGGGGGGGGGCAATCAGCCCCAGCATTTT,CAISEGGGNQPQHF
TRBJ1-6,NA,NA,TRBV21-1,TGTGCCAGCAGCCCTGACTCGACTGCGTCGGCTTCGCCCCTCCACTTT,CASSPDSTASASPLHF
TRBJ1-1,NA,NA,TRBV7-6,TGTGCCAGCAGCTTAAATCCGGGTTACACTGAAGCTTTCTTT,CASSLNPGYTEAFF
TRBJ2-7,once,TRBD1,TRBV5-1,TGCGCCAGCAGCTTCCCAGGGGGCCCCTACGAGCAGTACTTC,CASSFPGGPYEQYF
TRBJ2-5,NA,NA,TRBV2,TGTGCCAGCAGTTTCCAGGGGATTGGGGGAGAGACCCAGTACTTC,CASSFQGIGGETQYF
TRBJ1-2,NA,NA,TRBV11-1,TGTGCCAGCAGCCCTGGAGCAACTGAGAACTATGGCTACACCTTC,CASSPGATENYGYTF
TRBJ1-3,NA,NA,TRBV2,TGTGCCAGCACCACTGGAAACACCATATATTTT,CASTTGNTIYF
TRBJ2-5,few,NA,TRBV4-1,TGCGCCAGCAGCCAAGAGGGGGGTGTGGAGACCCAGTACTTC,CASSQEGGVETQYF
TRBJ2-2,NA,NA,TRBV21-1,TGTGCCAGCCGCCGGGACAGGGGCGAAGGGGAGCTGTTTTTT,CASRRDRGEGELFF
TRBJ1-2,NA,TRBD1,TRBV11-2,TGTGCCAGCAGCTTATCAGGGGGCGACGGCTACACCTTC,CASSLSGGDGYTF
TRBJ1-1,few,TRBD1,TRBV15,TGTGCCACCAGCAGAGATAGAGGGGGGACAGCCCTTGGCACTGAAGCTTTCTTT,CATSRDRGGTALGTEAFF
TRBJ2-5,NA,TRBD1,TRBV7-7,TGTGCCAGCATACAGGGGAGTAAGACCCAGTACTTC,CASIQGSKTQYF
TRBJ2-7,NA,TRBD1,TRBV30,TGTGCCTGGAGTGTAGGGACAGGGAGAGGCGAGCAGTACTTC,CAWSVGTGRGEQYF
TRBJ2-2,NA,TRBD1,TRBV7-6,TGTGCCAGCAGCTTCAACAGGGGGCGAGGAACCGGGGAGCTGTTTTTT,CASSFNRGRGTGELFF
TRBJ2-1,NA,NA,TRBV11-3,TGTGCCAGCAGCTTACAGGGTGATGAGCAGTTCTTC,CASSLQGDEQFF
TRBJ1-5,NA,NA,TRBV28,TGTGCCAGCAATTGGCAGGATTATCAGCCCCAGCATTTT,CASNWQDYQPQHF
TRBJ1-1,NA,NA,TRBV30,TGTGCCTGGAGTGTCCGGGGGGGGGTAGTAGCTTTCTTT,CAWSVRGGVVAFF
TRBJ1-5,NA,TRBD1,TRBV28,TGTGCCAGCAGTTTTACAGGGGGAGGAAAGCAGCCCCAGCATTTT,CASSFTGGGKQPQHF
TRBJ2-3,NA,NA,TRBV25-1,TGTGCCAGCAGTGAAACGGGTGCTAGCACAGATACGCAGTATTTT,CASSETGASTDTQYF